This T cell receptor (beta chain) was recovered during a study of patients and donors after allogeneic stem cell transplantation. The V and J ends lost 0 bases and 9 bases respectively, with 17 bases between them. The CDR3 runs to 16 residues. CDR1 and CDR2 (germline): LGHNA, YSLEER. One entry per CDR3 protein, called by TCRdb with MiXCR from the RT-PCR reads. The sample includes hundreds of thousands of distinct CDR3 sequences, 16% of them seen just once. The source material was blood, either unsorted or a sorted T cell fraction (not recorded which). The gene calls are TRBV4-3 and TRBJ1-4; no definite D call. This TCR derives from a human donor who was either an allogeneic HSCT recipient or a stem cell or donor lymphocyte infusion donor (not recorded which). It is not recorded whose cells these are; they may come from a transplant donor. The CDR3 coding sequence is TGCGCCAGCAGCCAAGAACCTCCCGGAGGAACGCAAAAACTGTTTTTT. It specifies CASSQEPPGGTQKLFF.